This T cell receptor (beta chain) is drawn from a study of OX40 agonist ivuxolimab in advanced cancers. A note on this clone: What it binds is not known.

Study-level results: At doses 0.1 to 3.0 mg/kg, CD4+ and CD8+ clones expanded.

The repertoire was sequenced with immunoSEQ multiplex PCR; TCRdb's copy has only in-frame clones and lacks some. The table includes around 68,000 clones, about nine tenths detected once. The J segment lost 1 base and the V segment lost 4 bases, leaving 7 bases of the junction unmatched. CDR3 length equals 15 residues. The V gene's germline CDR1 is SGHNT and CDR2 YYREEE (reference sequence). This rearrangement joins TRBV5-4 to TRBJ1-1, with 7 bases fitting TRBD1. Specimen: CD4+ or CD8+ T cells sorted from blood, collected in a trial of the OX40 agonist ivuxolimab. The receptor was derived from an adult with an advanced solid tumor such as melanoma, head and neck, liver or kidney cancer. CDR3 region: CASSAKQGSNTEAFF. CDR3 sequence (DNA): TGTGCCAGCAGCGCAAAACAGGGGTCGAACACTGAAGCTTTCTTT.